The entry below describes one T cell receptor beta chain. Its antigen is currently unknown. The entry originates in a study of T-cell reconstitution after alpha-beta-depleted transplantation in children. The CDR3 is 14 amino acids. Trimming pared 6 bases from V and 4 bases from J, leaving 16 bases between. TCRbeta library preparation incorporated unique molecular identifiers. TCRdb used MiXCR to reprocess the PCR reads, holding one entry per CDR3 protein. The sample has about 980,000 distinct CDR3 sequences; about 29% are singletons. Points from the study as a whole: Several hundred expanded graft clones reportedly were the source of alpha-beta T cells about two months after transplant.

The clonotype was recovered from a boy under three years old who had a stem cell transplant for SCID, so the T cells may come from the graft donor. The genes are TRBV12-3 or TRBV12-4 and TRBJ2-7; no definite D call. Here the sequenced sample was PBMCs, mostly from graft donor cells, taken 360 days after TCRalphabeta/CD19-depleted stem cell transplant. The CDR3 DNA follows: TGTGCCAGCAGCCGCCGCGGCCAAGCATACGAGCAGTACTTC. Its protein product is CASSRRGQAYEQYF.